The 17 T cell receptor beta chains below come from one sample, sequenced in a study of cytomegalovirus exposure and HLA in healthy donors. The study ran its PCR with 60 Vbeta and 13 Jbeta primers. Using immunoSEQ multiplex PCR, the repertoire was profiled, and TCRdb retains in-frame clones only, with some absent. The repertoire holds 95,000 to 150,000 clones, with approximately 80% as singletons. Sequencing was performed on PBMCs. These receptors came from a man younger than 35 in good health and CMV-seropositive.

The genes are TRBV5-6 and TRBJ1-2; TRBD1 aligns across 7 bases. The CDR3 sequence is 14 residues long. J gave up 0 bases and V 4 bases, and 3 bases lay outside the gene matches. In germline, CDR1 is SGHDT, CDR2 YYEEEE. CDR3 sequence reads: CASSPGQANYGYTF. CDR3 sequence (DNA): TGTGCCAGCAGCCCCGGACAGGCTAACTATGGCTACACCTTC.

The chain is built from TRBV11-2 and TRBJ2-3; D remains unclear. The V gene lost 4 bases and the J gene lost 6 bases, with 5 bases spanning the gap. Per germline, CDR1 SGHAT and CDR2 FQNNGV. CDR3 length: 11 residues. In nucleotides, the CDR3 is TGTGCCAGCAGCTCAGCGGATACGCAGTATTTT. This translates into CASSSADTQYF.

J is TRBJ1-3 and V is TRBV29-1; TRBD1 matches 7 bases. Germline V gives CDR1 SQVTM, CDR2 ANQGSEA. The CDR3 length is 13 residues. Losses at the gene ends were 8 bases for V and 0 bases for J; bases not matched to a gene: 4. The CDR3 loop reads CSIKGASGNTIYF. CDR3 in DNA: TGCAGCATTAAGGGGGCCTCTGGAAACACCATATATTTT.

The CDR3 bases are TGTGCCAGTAGTCGGGGGTTTGGGGTCCGTCAGTACTTC. Protein product: CASSRGFGVRQYF. V usage is TRBV19 and J usage is TRBJ2-4; the D gene is possibly TRBD2 (6 bases). The CDR3 sequence is 13 residues long. Germline V gene sequence: CDR1 LNHDA, CDR2 SQIVND (reference sequence). Trimming removed 5 bases at V and 12 bases at J, with 17 bases between.

This clone was seen only once. The rearrangement joins TRBV7-3 to TRBJ2-1; D is perhaps TRBD2 (6 bases). This CDR3 is 13 amino acids long. Germline loops: CDR1 SGHTA, CDR2 FQGTGA. Trimming removed 11 bases at V and 7 bases at J, with 18 bases between. The CDR3 DNA sequence: TGTGCCTCCTCTCGGGGAGGCTATAATGAGCAGTTCTTC. Protein product: CASSRGGYNEQFF.

V gene TRBV4-1 combines with J gene TRBJ2-2; no clear D gene. Looked up from germline, CDR1 is MGHRA and CDR2 is YSYEKL. The CDR3 spans 13 residues. The ends were cut back, 4 bases at V and 6 bases at J, with 9 bases in the middle. The CDR3 loop reads CASSPTYSGELFF. The CDR3 nucleotides read TGCGCCAGCAGCCCGACATACTCCGGGGAGCTGTTTTTT.

There are a few counts of this clone. The chain couples TRBV5-1 to TRBJ2-2; 11 bases agree with TRBD2. The CDR3 spans 16 residues. Trimming took 4 bases from V and 4 from J; bases not matched to a gene: 6. Germline loops: CDR1 SGHRS, CDR2 YFSETQ. CDR3 protein: CASSVTSGMGTGELFF. The CDR3 DNA reads as TGCGCCAGCAGCGTGACTAGCGGGATGGGCACCGGGGAGCTGTTTTTT.

V gene TRBV7-2 combines with J gene TRBJ1-1; D gene uncertain. Trimming removed 5 bases at V and 2 bases at J, with 9 bases between. Looked up from germline, CDR1 is SGHTA and CDR2 is FQGNSA. This CDR3 comprises 13 residues. CDR3 sequence: CASSLFYNTEAFF. CDR3 nucleotides: TGTGCCAGCAGCCTATTTTACAACACTGAAGCTTTCTTT. The entire variable domain, with the rest obtained from reference TRBV7-2 and TRBJ1-1, is as follows: GAGVSQSPSNKVTEKGKDVELRCDPISGHTALYWYRQSLGQGLEFLIYFQGNSAPDKSGLPSDRFSAERTGGSVSTLTIQRTQQEDSAVYLCASSLFYNTEAFFGQGTRLTVV.

This chain links TRBV28 with TRBJ2-5; the D gene is possibly TRBD2 (6 bases). The germline V gene encodes CDR1 MDHEN and CDR2 SYDVKM. V was trimmed by 3 bases and J by 5 bases, leaving 13 bases between them. This CDR3 has 14 amino acids. DNA of the CDR3: TGTGCCAGCAGTTTGGTGGAGGGAATGGAGACCCAGTACTTC. Its protein product is CASSLVEGMETQYF.

The rearrangement uses TRBV4-1 and TRBJ2-3; D is unclear. The CDR3 is 18 amino acids. The V end was cut by 3 bases, the J end by 0 bases, with 19 bases between. The germline V gene has CDR1 MGHRA and CDR2 YSYEKL. The CDR3 reads CASSQTLAETTSTDTQYF. The CDR3 nucleotides read TGCGCCAGCAGCCAGACCCTGGCGGAGACCACTAGCACAGATACGCAGTATTTT.

The rearrangement links TRBV18 to TRBJ2-2, with TRBD2 as a possible D gene (5 bases). Germline assignment: CDR1 KGHSH and CDR2 LQKENI. With 2 bases removed from V and 5 bases from J, the gap between germline ends came to 9 bases. CDR3 length equals 14 residues. CDR3 nucleotide sequence: TGTGCCAGCTCACCAAGCTCGGGGACCGGGGAGCTGTTTTTT. Its translation: CASSPSSGTGELFF.

The chain carries TRBV7-9 and TRBJ2-5; possibly TRBD2 for D (5 bases). Germline V gene sequence: CDR1 SEHNR, CDR2 FQNEAQ (reference sequence). The CDR3 consists of 15 residues. V lost 1 base to trimming and J lost 4 bases, with 13 bases between them. CDR3 protein: CASSLGFVGGETQYF. The CDR3 region has the DNA TGTGCCAGCAGCTTAGGGTTTGTCGGAGGAGAGACCCAGTACTTC.

The rearrangement uses TRBV6-1 and TRBJ2-3; D gene uncertain. Germline V lookup: CDR1 MNHNS, CDR2 SASEGT. The CDR3 covers 12 residues. Trimming stripped 5 bases from V and 3 bases from J, with 6 bases between. The DNA of the CDR3 is TGTGCCAGCAGTCGAGTTACAGATACGCAGTATTTT. The encoded protein is CASSRVTDTQYF.

The gene calls are TRBV5-1 and TRBJ2-7; 11 bases map to TRBD2. The length of the CDR3 is 14 residues. Germline loops: CDR1 SGHRS, CDR2 YFSETQ. Germline trimming cut 4 bases from V and 3 bases from J; bases unmatched to any gene: 3. CDR3 coding DNA: TGCGCCAGCAGCCAAGGGACTAGCGGCTACGAGCAGTACTTC. It translates to CASSQGTSGYEQYF.

This clone was recorded a few times. The V call is TRBV10-3, the J call TRBJ1-4, with D possibly being TRBD1 (5 bases). V was trimmed by 7 bases and J by 8 bases, leaving 17 bases between them. Germline assignment: CDR1 ENHRY and CDR2 SYGVKD. The CDR3 has 14 amino acids. CDR3 loop: CAITNGGVGEKLFF. CDR3 nucleotide sequence: TGTGCCATCACCAACGGGGGGGTCGGGGAAAAACTGTTTTTT.

The chain uses TRBV11-3 and TRBJ2-3; 8 bases are shared with TRBD2. The ends lost 3 bases at V and 2 bases at J; junction bases unmatched: 1. The CDR3 runs 14 residues. The germline V gene encodes CDR1 SGHNT and CDR2 YENEEA. Here the CDR3 reads CASSLRGDTDTQYF. For the CDR3, the DNA is TGTGCCAGCAGCTTGCGGGGGGACACAGATACGCAGTATTTT.

The CDR3 here is CASRVAGGGDTQYF. The CDR3 region has the DNA TGTGCCAGCAGGGTAGCGGGGGGTGGAGATACGCAGTATTTT. This sequence joins TRBV27 and TRBJ2-3; 10 bases line up with TRBD2. There are 14 residues in the CDR3. V shed 6 bases, J shed 5 bases, and the junction held 5 bases outside the gene matches. Germline V gene data show CDR1 as MNHEY and CDR2 as SMNVEV (reference sequence).